The clone carrying this T cell receptor beta chain is a singleton in its sample. The sample is drawn from a study of T cell changes during pregnancy in multiple sclerosis. Assay used: immunoSEQ multiplex PCR; TCRdb lists only in-frame clones, some missing. The data show about 61,000 clones, about nine tenths seen once. CDR1 is SEHNR and CDR2 is FQNEAQ in the germline V gene (reference sequence). The V and J ends lost 5 bases and 2 bases respectively, with 7 bases between them. The CDR3 runs to 14 residues. V is TRBV7-9 and J is TRBJ2-6; unclear D gene. This receptor was taken from a female donor in good health, enrolled as a control in a pregnancy study. The sample was peripheral blood, taken in the first trimester of pregnancy. The CDR3 reads CASSRVTGANVLTF. For the CDR3, the DNA is TGTGCCAGCAGCCGGGTGACTGGGGCCAACGTCCTGACTTTC.